A selection of T cell receptor beta chains follows, all from one sample in a study of regulatory T cells in long-lasting Graves disease. TCRdb re-analysed the multiplex PCR reads in MiXCR, keeping a single row per CDR3 protein. The table records approximately 470,000 distinct CDR3 sequences, under 25% of them present only once. The material was peripheral blood mononuclear cells (PBMCs), obtained when the disease was refractory, from a patient treated with antithyroid drugs. The source of these receptors is a female donor with Graves disease. The CDR3 runs from the conserved cysteine through the conserved F or W. A D gene is named only where the DNA matches it firmly. Size tells how often a clone was seen (once, few, many) or the class of an expanded clone, and some rows leave it out.

>TRBJ1-2|few|TRBV6-1|14|TRBD1
CASNLIYGQGGYTF
TGTGCCAGCAACCTGATATACGGACAGGGCGGCTACACCTTC
>TRBJ1-1|few|TRBV6-5|15|-
CASSYQASGLPKALF
TGTGCCAGCAGTTACCAGGCCTCGGGACTGCCGAAAGCTCTCTTT
>TRBJ2-7|many|TRBV2|15|-
CASSEEPAGSYEQYF
TGTGCCAGCAGTGAAGAACCCGCGGGATCCTACGAGCAGTACTTC
>TRBJ2-2|many|TRBV12-3/TRBV12-4|15|TRBD1
CASRSGTGNTGELFF
TGTGCCAGCAGATCCGGGACAGGAAACACCGGGGAGCTGTTTTTT
>TRBJ2-7|few|TRBV12-3/TRBV12-4|14|-
CVSSSYGINYEQYF
TGTGTCAGCAGTTCTTATGGGATCAACTACGAGCAGTACTTC
>TRBJ1-4|-|TRBV9|15|-
CASSATSATNEKLFF
TGTGCCAGCAGCGCTACGTCTGCAACTAATGAAAAACTGTTTTTT
>TRBJ2-5|many|TRBV3-1|15|-
CASSPNTGLGETQYF
TGTGCCAGCAGCCCTAATACGGGATTGGGAGAGACCCAGTACTTC
>TRBJ2-7|many|TRBV6-1|15|-
CASKDSVWFSYEQYF
TGTGCCAGCAAGGACTCTGTCTGGTTCTCCTACGAGCAGTACTTC
>TRBJ2-7|once|TRBV7-9|15|TRBD2
CASSIREGPSYEQYF
TGTGCCAGCAGCATCCGGGAGGGCCCCTCCTACGAGCAGTACTTC
>TRBJ1-3|-|TRBV18|17|-
CASSPTGRLDSGNTIYF
TGTGCCAGCTCACCGACCGGACGGCTAGACTCTGGAAACACCATATATTTT
>TRBJ1-3|many|TRBV2|16|-
CASGEGRGYSGNTIYF
TGTGCCAGCGGCGAGGGCAGGGGTTACTCTGGAAACACCATATATTTT
>TRBJ1-2|few|TRBV9|15|-
CASSVVPSGGDGYTF
TGTGCCAGCAGCGTAGTACCTAGTGGGGGCGATGGCTACACCTTC
>TRBJ2-7|-|TRBV30|11|-
CAWDDLYEQYF
TGTGCCTGGGACGACCTCTACGAGCAGTACTTC
>TRBJ1-1|-|TRBV5-1|12|TRBD1
CASRGGQNEAFF
TGCGCCAGCAGGGGGGGACAGAATGAAGCTTTCTTT
>TRBJ1-5|many|TRBV7-8|16|-
CASSLEGSPGDQPQHF
TGTGCCAGCAGCTTAGAGGGCAGTCCGGGGGATCAGCCCCAGCATTTT
>TRBJ2-3|few|TRBV11-1|15|TRBD1
CASSLVVGGEDTQYF
TGTGCCAGCAGCTTAGTTGTAGGGGGCGAAGATACGCAGTATTTT
>TRBJ2-1|-|TRBV13|15|-
CASSLGLASHNEQFF
TGTGCCAGCAGCTTAGGGCTAGCGTCACACAATGAGCAGTTCTTC
>TRBJ2-5|-|TRBV27|15|-
CASSLDGGRQETQYF
TGTGCCAGCAGTTTAGATGGGGGGCGTCAAGAGACCCAGTACTTC
>TRBJ2-5|-|TRBV28|17|-
CASSLLLGRAEQETQYF
TGTGCCAGCAGTTTATTGCTGGGGCGAGCGGAACAAGAGACCCAGTACTTC
>TRBJ2-7|-|TRBV27|14|-
CASSIRTASYEQYF
TGTGCCAGCAGTATTAGGACGGCTTCCTACGAGCAGTACTTC
>TRBJ1-2|-|TRBV29-1|12|-
CSVGDGNYGYTF
TGCAGCGTTGGAGATGGGAACTATGGCTACACCTTC
>TRBJ2-7|-|TRBV6-2/TRBV6-3|15|TRBD2
CASSRGDLSSYEQYF
TGTGCCAGCAGCCGGGGGGACTTAAGCTCCTACGAGCAGTACTTC
>TRBJ2-1|few|TRBV29-1|14|TRBD2
CSAPLAGGSNEQFF
TGCAGCGCCCCACTAGCGGGAGGGTCAAATGAGCAGTTCTTC
>TRBJ2-7|many|TRBV11-2|13|-
CASSLFSSYEQYF
TGTGCCAGCAGCTTATTTAGCTCCTACGAGCAGTACTTC
>TRBJ1-1|-|TRBV29-1|10|-
CSASSPEAFF
TGCAGCGCCTCCTCCCCTGAAGCTTTCTTT
>TRBJ2-7|-|TRBV5-1|15|-
CASSLAGPLLDGQYF
TGCGCCAGCAGCTTGGCGGGACCCCTCCTGGACGGGCAGTACTTC
>TRBJ2-7|-|TRBV7-3|15|-
CASSPHGDSNYEQYF
TGTGCCAGCAGCCCCCATGGGGACTCAAACTACGAGCAGTACTTC
>TRBJ2-3|few|TRBV6-2/TRBV6-3|13|-
CASSYGIGDTQYF
TGTGCCAGCAGTTACGGGATTGGAGATACGCAGTATTTT
>TRBJ2-2|few|TRBV27|14|-
CASSLSSNTGELFF
TGTGCCAGCAGTTTATCTTCGAACACCGGGGAGCTGTTTTTT
>TRBJ2-7|-|TRBV25-1|17|TRBD1
CASSDPGQGALPYEQYF
TGTGCCAGCAGTGATCCGGGACAGGGGGCGCTTCCCTACGAGCAGTACTTC
>TRBJ2-6|few|TRBV20-1|18|TRBD2
CSARGLAGVSAGANVLTF
TGCAGTGCTAGAGGACTAGCGGGAGTAAGTGCTGGGGCCAACGTCCTGACTTTC
>TRBJ2-7|many|TRBV6-5|15|-
CASSFTGTRPYEQYF
TGTGCCAGCAGTTTTACCGGGACAAGACCCTACGAGCAGTACTTC
>TRBJ1-2|many|TRBV29-1|13|TRBD1
CSVTPGQGDGYTF
TGCAGCGTTACCCCGGGACAGGGCGATGGCTACACCTTC
>TRBJ2-5|many|TRBV12-3/TRBV12-4|14|TRBD1
CASSLDQGDETQYF
TGTGCCAGCAGTTTAGACCAGGGGGATGAGACCCAGTACTTC
>TRBJ1-3|-|TRBV6-2/TRBV6-3|15|-
CASSATGTSGNTIYF
TGTGCCAGCAGTGCCACAGGGACCTCTGGAAACACCATATATTTT
>TRBJ1-2|many|TRBV5-1|17|-
CASSRREPTQVSDGYTF
TGCGCCAGCAGCCGAAGGGAACCGACCCAGGTATCTGATGGCTACACCTTC
>TRBJ1-2|many|TRBV28|13|-
CASTVGATKGYTF
TGTGCCAGCACCGTGGGAGCGACGAAGGGCTACACCTTC
>TRBJ1-5|few|TRBV5-1|15|TRBD1
CASSIQGSPNQPQHF
TGCGCCAGCAGCATACAGGGGAGTCCCAATCAGCCCCAGCATTTT
>TRBJ1-1|many|TRBV3-1|12|-
CASSQGLAEAFF
TGTGCCAGCAGCCAAGGACTGGCTGAAGCTTTCTTT
>TRBJ2-5|many|TRBV29-1|15|-
CSAAGGAVSQETQYF
TGCAGCGCCGCCGGGGGAGCGGTTTCCCAAGAGACCCAGTACTTC
>TRBJ2-2|few|TRBV6-2/TRBV6-3|19|TRBD2
CASSYRRTSGRTNTGELFF
TGTGCCAGCAGTTACAGGCGGACTAGCGGGAGAACGAACACCGGGGAGCTGTTTTTT
>TRBJ2-3|many|TRBV11-2|16|TRBD2
CASSLDLGGRADTQYF
TGTGCCAGCAGCTTAGATCTTGGCGGGAGAGCAGATACGCAGTATTTT
>TRBJ2-7|many|TRBV6-2/TRBV6-3|15|TRBD2
CASSTGLAGGYEQYF
TGTGCCAGCAGTACCGGACTAGCGGGAGGGTACGAGCAGTACTTC
>TRBJ2-6|few|TRBV6-5|17|-
CASSYRRTGTGANVLTF
TGTGCCAGCAGTTACCGCCGCACAGGGACCGGGGCCAACGTCCTGACTTTC
>TRBJ2-7|many|TRBV2|14|TRBD2
CASQARELSYEQYF
TGTGCCAGCCAAGCGCGGGAGCTATCCTACGAGCAGTACTTC
>TRBJ1-1|few|TRBV28|15|-
CASSYQQGLYTEAFF
TGTGCCAGCAGTTATCAACAGGGACTATACACTGAAGCTTTCTTT
>TRBJ2-7|-|TRBV19|15|-
CASSSPVGGYYEQYF
TGTGCCAGTAGTTCCCCTGTTGGGGGCTACTACGAGCAGTACTTC
>TRBJ1-2|many|TRBV6-1|14|-
CASSERLTYGGYTF
TGTGCCAGCAGTGAGCGACTCACCTACGGGGGCTACACCTTC
>TRBJ1-1|many|TRBV5-1|14|-
CASSLDRLGTEAFF
TGCGCCAGCAGCTTGGACAGGTTAGGCACTGAAGCTTTCTTT
>TRBJ2-4|-|TRBV19|16|TRBD1
CASSIKGPGQSDIQYF
TGTGCCAGTAGTATAAAGGGGCCGGGACAGTCGGACATTCAGTACTTC
>TRBJ1-2|-|TRBV29-1|13|TRBD1
CSVVQGAGYGYTF
TGCAGCGTTGTCCAGGGGGCGGGTTATGGCTACACCTTC
>TRBJ1-2|many|TRBV6-2/TRBV6-3|15|TRBD1
CASSYSTWGTGGYTF
TGTGCCAGCAGTTACTCGACCTGGGGGACAGGCGGCTACACCTTC